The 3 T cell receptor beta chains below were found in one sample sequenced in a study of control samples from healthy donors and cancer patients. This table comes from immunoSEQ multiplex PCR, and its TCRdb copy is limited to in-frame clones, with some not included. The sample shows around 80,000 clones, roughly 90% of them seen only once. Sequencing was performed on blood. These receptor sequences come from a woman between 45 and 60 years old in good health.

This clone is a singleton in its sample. The CDR3 is CASRPSGGLPGELFF. The CDR3 DNA reads as TGTGCCAGTAGACCTAGCGGGGGTCTTCCCGGGGAGCTGTTTTTT. The chain carries TRBV19 and TRBJ2-2; 10 bases fit TRBD2. V trimming: 6 bases; J trimming: 6 bases; junction bases outside the gene matches: 7. This CDR3 has 15 amino acids. The germline V gene has CDR1 LNHDA and CDR2 SQIVND (reference sequence).

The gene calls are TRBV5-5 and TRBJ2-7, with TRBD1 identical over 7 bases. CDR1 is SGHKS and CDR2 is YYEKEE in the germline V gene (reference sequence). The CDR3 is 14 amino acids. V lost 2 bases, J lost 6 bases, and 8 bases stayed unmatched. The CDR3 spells CASSLDRAWSEQYF. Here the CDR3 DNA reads TGTGCCAGCAGCTTAGACAGGGCATGGAGCGAGCAGTACTTC.

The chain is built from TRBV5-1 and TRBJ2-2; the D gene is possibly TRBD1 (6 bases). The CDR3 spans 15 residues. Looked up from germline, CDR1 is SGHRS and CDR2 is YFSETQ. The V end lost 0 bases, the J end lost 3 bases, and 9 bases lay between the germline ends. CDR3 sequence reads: CASSLVQGYTGELFF. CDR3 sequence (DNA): TGCGCCAGCAGCTTGGTACAGGGATACACCGGGGAGCTGTTTTTT.